These T cell receptor beta chains were read from a single sample in a study of cytomegalovirus exposure and HLA in healthy donors. Method: immunoSEQ multiplex PCR; TCRdb's copy keeps in-frame clones and lacks some. The sample has about 35,000 clones, 80% seen once. Sample: PBMCs. Source of these receptors: a male donor in good health and CMV-seronegative. Each CDR3 is given with its conserved first and last residue. The D gene is left open where the match is weak.

V gene | D gene | CDR3 protein
TRBV29-1 | NA | CSVGREPYEQYF
TRBV5-6 | TRBD1 | CASSFKQGNEKLFF
TRBV5-4 | NA | CASSSSAGLYEQYF
TRBV29-1 | NA | CSVDEGDYTEAFF
TRBV28 | TRBD2 | CASSSLTSGRYEQYF
TRBV7-3 | TRBD1 | CASSAEGQQETQYF
TRBV4-2 | NA | CASSQQSGSWDTEAFF
TRBV30 | NA | CACELPPEQYF
TRBV14 | NA | CASSQDGRVYEQYF
TRBV5-1 | TRBD1 | CASSLGRTGAENSPLHF
TRBV6-1 | TRBD1 | CASSEEAGGYYEQYF
TRBV19 | NA | CASTPRAGVAGELFF
TRBV5-1 | TRBD2 | CASSPGTSGGQETQYF
TRBV6-5 | TRBD1 | CASSYSRTGGGNEQFF
TRBV29-1 | NA | CSVEDRGDYEQYF
TRBV30 | TRBD1 | CAWNWGQLLTEAFF
TRBV27 | TRBD2 | CASSLSYWGTNTDTQYF
TRBV27 | TRBD1 | CASSPEGATSYGYTF
TRBV9 | NA | CASSPRETYEQYF
TRBV7-6 | NA | CASSLRAAGLDGYTF
TRBV18 | NA | CASSPKETQYF
TRBV5-6 | TRBD2 | CASSLYSGRANIQYF
TRBV5-4 | NA | CASSFAGDSPLHF
TRBV6-5 | TRBD2 | CASSRTSGSHEQYF
TRBV6-1 | NA | CASSEGDRGWGILFF
TRBV10-3 | NA | CAISITGTGPDTQYF
TRBV28 | TRBD2 | CASSLLQAGYEQYF
TRBV5-1 | NA | CASSSSGSNNSPLHF
TRBV6-1 | NA | CASSEVGGSNEKLFF
TRBV6-5 | NA | CASSYSLAAYEQYF
TRBV5-8 | TRBD2 | CASSQTSGGARNEQFF
TRBV20-1 | NA | CSARPVSEQYF
TRBV11-3 | TRBD2 | CASSLGSGGVDEQFF
TRBV5-1 | NA | CASSLWGQNEKLFF
TRBV2 | NA | CASSEEWGPGYTF
TRBV14 | TRBD2 | CASSLWLAVDEQFF
TRBV25-1 | TRBD1 | CASSDTGTGDEKLFF
TRBV10-1 | NA | CASCNRNTSYGYTF
TRBV5-1 | NA | CASSSGENTEAFF
TRBV5-1 | NA | CASSLDLPGGPTGELFF
TRBV27 | NA | CASRQGAEAFF
TRBV4-1 | TRBD2 | CASTLAGGSYNEQFF
TRBV29-1 | NA | CSVEDPEGHYNEQFF